These 17 T cell receptor beta chains share one sample of origin, sequenced in a study of T cell responses to AZD1222 COVID-19 vaccine. Measured with immunoSEQ multiplex PCR; TCRdb has only the in-frame clones, and not every one. Here the sample spans 140,000 to 150,000 clones, roughly nine tenths being singletons. The sample here was peripheral blood, taken on day 0 of AZD1222 vaccination. Receptors originate from an adult in good health.

The gene calls are TRBV19 and TRBJ1-1; 10 bases agree with TRBD1. In germline, CDR1 is LNHDA, CDR2 SQIVND (reference sequence). V lost 5 bases, J lost 11 bases, and 11 bases stayed unmatched. The CDR3 has 14 amino acids. CDR3 bases: TGTGCCAGTAGTGCCGGGACAGGGGCTACGCGGGCTTTCTTT. It yields the protein CASSAGTGATRAFF.

Points on this clone: Different DNA sequences within this sample yield the same CDR3. The chain links TRBV7-9 to TRBJ1-2; D might be TRBD1 (6 bases). The CDR3 has 12 amino acids. The germline CDR1 and CDR2 sequences are SEHNR and FQNEAQ (reference sequence). V was pared by 5 bases and J by 5 bases, with 9 bases between. The CDR3 loop is CASSPDSYGYTF. The CDR3 DNA reads TGTGCCAGCAGCCCGGACAGTTATGGCTACACCTTC.

This rearrangement joins TRBV7-2 to TRBJ1-1, with D uncertain. The CDR3 is made up of 16 amino acids. Germline V CDR1 and CDR2: SGHTA, FQGNSA. The V end lost 2 bases, the J end lost 1 base, and 14 bases lay between the germline ends. As DNA, the CDR3 is TGTGCCAGCAGCTTAAGGCCTGATGCCTCGAACACTGAAGCTTTCTTT. It encodes CASSLRPDASNTEAFF.

This clone was detected once. The chain joins TRBV24-1 to TRBJ1-2; D is ambiguous. V was pared by 5 bases and J by 6 bases, with 9 bases between. CDR3 length: 12 amino acids. Germline values: CDR1 KGHDR, CDR2 SFDVKD. CDR3 DNA: TGTGCCACCAGTGGGGCATCCGATGGCTACACCTTC. This translates into CATSGASDGYTF.

The chain has TRBV3-1 (or the pseudogene TRBV3-2) and TRBJ1-4; D is possibly TRBD1 (6 bases). The CDR3 totals 14 residues. CDR1 LGHDT and CDR2 YNNKEL come from the germline V gene (reference sequence). The V and J ends lost 4 bases and 4 bases respectively, with 10 bases between them. CDR3 protein: CASSPQGFNEKLFF. The CDR3 region has the DNA TGTGCCAGCAGCCCACAGGGTTTTAATGAAAAACTGTTTTTT.

This clone was seen a single time. J is TRBJ2-1 and V is TRBV6-5; D unclear. The germline gives CDR1 MNHEY, CDR2 SVGAGI. The CDR3 sequence is 15 residues long. V was trimmed by 10 bases and J by 3 bases, leaving 19 bases between them. CDR3 sequence (DNA): TGTGCCACCCAGGAATCGTTATACTTCTACAATGAGCAGTTCTTC. It encodes CATQESLYFYNEQFF.

The chain joins TRBV7-9 to TRBJ2-3; unclear D gene. CDR1 is SEHNR and CDR2 is FQNEAQ in the germline V gene (reference sequence). The CDR3 has 15 amino acids. The V gene lost 1 base and the J gene lost 2 bases, with 10 bases spanning the gap. CDR3 protein: CASSLDGGVTDTQYF. The CDR3 DNA follows: TGTGCCAGCAGCTTAGATGGCGGAGTCACAGATACGCAGTATTTT.

CDR3 region: CASGGTSGRRETQYF. The CDR3 nucleotides are TGCGCCAGCGGTGGGACTAGCGGGAGGAGGGAGACCCAGTACTTC. The V call is TRBV10-2, the J call TRBJ2-5, with 15 bases aligning to TRBD2. The germline V gene encodes CDR1 WSHSY and CDR2 SAAADI. The CDR3 runs to 15 residues. V shed 8 bases and J 5 bases; nucleotides not matched to a gene: 6.

With respect to this clone: The junction differs from germline at one of its ends, possibly a read error. The chain uses TRBV5-1 and TRBJ1-2, with TRBD1 matching over 7 bases. This CDR3 region has 15 residues. Germline CDR1 and CDR2: SGHRS and YFSETQ. The CDR3 sequence: CASSLGPGQYYGYTF. The CDR3 DNA is TGCGCCAGCAGCTTGGGACCGGGACAGTACTACGGCTACACCTTC.

The rearrangement joins TRBV11-2 to TRBJ2-7; D perhaps matches TRBD2 (6 bases). CDR1 is SGHAT, CDR2 FQNNGV, per germline. V lost 5 bases, J lost 6 bases, and 17 bases lay in between. The CDR3 length is 14 residues. CDR3 protein: CASSQDFGTSEQYF. The CDR3 bases are TGTGCCAGCAGCCAAGATTTCGGGACTTCCGAGCAGTACTTC.

This chain joins TRBV15 and TRBJ1-4; 7 nucleotides agree with TRBD1. This CDR3 spans 15 amino acids. CDR1 and CDR2 (germline): LNHNV, YYDKDF (reference sequence). Trimming cost V 3 bases and J 7 bases; bases outside gene matches: 8. The CDR3 here is CATSRLGTVTEKLFF. CDR3 nucleotides: TGTGCCACCAGCAGGCTGGGGACAGTCACTGAAAAACTGTTTTTT. The entire variable domain, with the rest obtained from reference TRBV15 and TRBJ1-4, is as follows: DAMVIQNPRYQVTQFGKPVTLSCSQTLNHNVMYWYQQKSSQAPKLLFHYYDKDFNNEADTPDNFQSRRPNTSFCFLDIRSPGLGDTAMYLCATSRLGTVTEKLFFGSGTQLSVL.

V gene TRBV3-1 (or the pseudogene TRBV3-2) combines with J gene TRBJ1-5; 9 positions match TRBD1. Germline assignment: CDR1 LGHDT and CDR2 YNNKEL (reference sequence). The CDR3 spans 18 residues. The junction had 13 bases not matched to a gene; V was cut back by 2 bases and J by 5 bases. Written as DNA, the CDR3 is TGTGCCAGCAGCCAAATTCGCCGGGACAGGGAACGCGATCAGCCCCAGCATTTT. It yields the protein CASSQIRRDRERDQPQHF.

This rearrangement joins TRBV28 to TRBJ1-5, with D perhaps TRBD1 (6 bases). V lost 3 bases and J lost 4, with 13 bases in between. Germline CDR1 is MDHEN and CDR2 is SYDVKM. This CDR3 is built from 15 residues. In DNA, the CDR3 is TGTGCCAGCAGTTTCACAGGGAAGGGGAATCAGCCCCAGCATTTT. This encodes CASSFTGKGNQPQHF.

The chain links TRBV15 to TRBJ2-7; no clear D gene. The CDR3 sequence is 12 residues long. Germline-derived CDR1 and CDR2 are LNHNV and YYDKDF (reference sequence). The germline V and J ends were trimmed by 1 base and 5 bases, with 6 bases remaining between them. The DNA for the CDR3 is TGTGCCACCAGCAGAGTGAGCAACGAGCAGTACTTC. This gives the protein CATSRVSNEQYF. Full variable domain (outside the CDR3, taken from reference TRBV15 and TRBJ2-7): DAMVIQNPRYQVTQFGKPVTLSCSQTLNHNVMYWYQQKSSQAPKLLFHYYDKDFNNEADTPDNFQSRRPNTSFCFLDIRSPGLGDTAMYLCATSRVSNEQYFGPGTRLTVT.

The V and J genes are TRBV7-6 and TRBJ2-7; 8 nucleotides line up with TRBD1. This CDR3 spans 15 amino acids. The V and J ends lost 0 bases and 3 bases, in that order; junction bases with no gene match: 4. CDR1 and CDR2 from the germline V gene are SGHVS and FNYEAQ. CDR3 coding DNA: TGTGCCAGCAGCTTAGCGGGACAGGTATTCTACGAGCAGTACTTC. It codes for CASSLAGQVFYEQYF. The full variable domain, completed using reference TRBV7-6 and TRBJ2-7, is GAGVSQSPRYKVTKRGQDVALRCDPISGHVSLYWYRQALGQGPEFLTYFNYEAQQDKSGLPNDRFSAERPEGSISTLTIQRTEQRDSAMYRCASSLAGQVFYEQYFGPGTRLTVT.

This chain uses TRBV18 with TRBJ1-1; no reliable D call. The CDR3 length is 15 residues. Germline V gives CDR1 KGHSH, CDR2 LQKENI. The germline V and J ends were trimmed by 3 bases and 1 base, with 12 bases remaining between them. The CDR3 protein is CASSPPWASNTEAFF. The CDR3 region has the DNA TGTGCCAGCTCACCCCCTTGGGCTTCGAACACTGAAGCTTTCTTT.

This chain links TRBV11-2 with TRBJ1-2, with D possibly being TRBD1 (5 bases). This CDR3 contains 15 residues. CDR1 and CDR2 from the germline V gene are SGHAT and FQNNGV. The V and J ends lost 1 base and 4 bases respectively, with 13 bases between them. The CDR3 loop reads CASSLVGTSAYGYTF. The CDR3 nucleotides read TGTGCCAGCAGCTTAGTGGGGACGTCGGCCTATGGCTACACCTTC.